This TCR beta chain was recovered during a study of blood T cell repertoires in COVID-19. On the study more broadly: Both acute and convalescent COVID-19 samples were obtained from the United States, Italy and Spain. PBMCs, B-cell-depleted T cells, or T cells were the source of the cDNA or gDNA that made up the material.

This CDR3 has 14 amino acids. Between the trimmed V and J ends, which lost 4 bases and 4 bases, there was a span of 16 bases. CDR1 is SQVTM, CDR2 ANQGSEA, per germline. Methods used by the authors: Reference gene primers were amplified, and this amplification served to estimate nucleated cell counts. Generated by immunoSEQ multiplex PCR, the TCRdb table keeps only in-frame clones and is missing some. From that table come the V and J calls and clone size; the DNA was used to work out D and trimming. The table shows about 94,000 clones, with more than 75% occurring only once. This chain joins TRBV29-1 and TRBJ1-1, with TRBD1 as a possible D gene (5 bases). The clonotype originates from a woman of 80 years or more with acute or convalescent COVID-19. The sequenced material came from peripheral blood. CDR3 in amino acids: CSVGSGGGVTEAFF. The DNA of the CDR3 is TGCAGCGTTGGCTCCGGTGGAGGGGTCACTGAAGCTTTCTTT. The whole variable domain, filled in from reference TRBV29-1 and TRBJ1-1, reads SAVISQKPSRDICQRGTSLTIQCQVDSQVTMMFWYRQQPGQSLTLIATANQGSEATYESGFVIDKFPISRPNLTFSTLTVSNMSPEDSSIYLCSVGSGGGVTEAFFGQGTRLTVV.